These T cell receptor beta chains were read from a single sample in a study of T cell responses to AZD1222 COVID-19 vaccine. Generated by immunoSEQ multiplex PCR, the TCRdb table keeps only in-frame clones and is missing some. The sample includes over 100,000 clones, 85% to 95% seen only once; the top ten take roughly 1.7%. This sample comprised peripheral blood, obtained on day 0 of AZD1222 vaccination. These receptors were collected from an adult in good health. Both conserved end residues are part of each CDR3. D genes are given only for firm matches. Not all rows give a size; the values are once, few, many and, for expanded clones, a class.

CDR3aa	CDR3nt	v_gene	j_gene	abundance	d_gene	len
CASSMGWGNEQFF	TGTGCCAGTAGTATGGGATGGGGCAATGAGCAGTTCTTC	TRBV19	TRBJ2-1	.	.	13
CASSQVFPGYGYTF	TGCGCCAGCAGCCAAGTCTTCCCTGGGTATGGCTACACCTTC	TRBV4-1	TRBJ1-2	.	.	14
CASSYSRVNTEAFF	TGTGCCAGCAGTTACTCCAGGGTGAACACTGAAGCTTTCTTT	TRBV6-5	TRBJ1-1	.	.	14
CSASPSSGDSPLHF	TGCAGTGCTAGTCCTTCTAGCGGGGATTCACCCCTCCACTTT	TRBV20-1	TRBJ1-6	.	.	14
CASTHPGTSHEQYF	TGTGCCAGCACCCACCCGGGGACTAGCCACGAGCAGTACTTC	TRBV11-1	TRBJ2-7	.	TRBD2	14
CASGQGPGTEAFF	TGTGCCAGTGGTCAGGGGCCGGGCACTGAAGCTTTCTTT	TRBV19	TRBJ1-1	.	.	13
CASSVGTGAQPQHF	TGTGCCAGCAGCGTAGGGACAGGGGCTCAGCCCCAGCATTTT	TRBV9	TRBJ1-5	.	TRBD1	14
CASSRTGRSYNEQFF	TGTGCCAGCAGTAGGACGGGGAGGTCCTACAATGAGCAGTTCTTC	TRBV6-5	TRBJ2-1	few	.	15
CAISAEDFYGYTF	TGTGCCATCAGTGCGGAAGATTTCTATGGCTACACCTTC	TRBV10-3	TRBJ1-2	.	.	13
CASSIGWSSYEQYF	TGTGCCAGTAGTATTGGCTGGAGCTCCTACGAGCAGTACTTC	TRBV19	TRBJ2-7	.	.	14
CASSQDMGTGGTEAFF	TGCGCCAGCAGCCAAGATATGGGGACAGGGGGCACTGAAGCTTTCTTT	TRBV4-3	TRBJ1-1	.	TRBD1	16
CASSLKGGPNYGYTF	TGTGCCAGCAGCTTAAAAGGCGGTCCTAACTATGGCTACACCTTC	TRBV7-3	TRBJ1-2	.	.	15